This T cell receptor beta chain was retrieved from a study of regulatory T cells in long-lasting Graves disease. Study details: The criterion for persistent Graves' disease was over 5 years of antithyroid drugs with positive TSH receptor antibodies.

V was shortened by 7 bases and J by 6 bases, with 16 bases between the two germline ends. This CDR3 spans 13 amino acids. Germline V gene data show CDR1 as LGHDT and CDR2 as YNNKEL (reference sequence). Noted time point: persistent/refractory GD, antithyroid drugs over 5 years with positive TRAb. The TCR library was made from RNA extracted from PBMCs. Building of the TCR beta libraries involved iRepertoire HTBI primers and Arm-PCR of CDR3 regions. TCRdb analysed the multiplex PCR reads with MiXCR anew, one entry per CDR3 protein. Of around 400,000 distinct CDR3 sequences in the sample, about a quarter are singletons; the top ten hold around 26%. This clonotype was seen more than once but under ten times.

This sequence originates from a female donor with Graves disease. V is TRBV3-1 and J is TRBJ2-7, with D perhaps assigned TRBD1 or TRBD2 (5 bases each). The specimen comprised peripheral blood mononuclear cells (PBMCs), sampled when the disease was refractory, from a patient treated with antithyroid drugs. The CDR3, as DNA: TGTGCCAGCAAGGGACCCCCGATGGGCGAGCAGTACTTC. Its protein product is CASKGPPMGEQYF.